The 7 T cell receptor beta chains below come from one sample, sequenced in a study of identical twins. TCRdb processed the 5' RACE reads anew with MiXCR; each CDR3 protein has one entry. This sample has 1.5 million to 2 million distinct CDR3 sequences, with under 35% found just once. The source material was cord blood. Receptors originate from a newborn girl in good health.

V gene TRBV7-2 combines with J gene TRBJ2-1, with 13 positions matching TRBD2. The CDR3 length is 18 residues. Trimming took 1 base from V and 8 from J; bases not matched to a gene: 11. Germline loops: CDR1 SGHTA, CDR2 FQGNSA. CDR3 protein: CASSLVARTSGSRDEQFF. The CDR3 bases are TGTGCCAGCAGCTTAGTAGCTCGGACTAGCGGGAGTCGCGATGAGCAGTTCTTC.

The chain's CDR3 is CASSRTRRSYNEQFF. The CDR3 DNA follows: TGTGCCAGCAGCAGAACTAGGCGCTCCTACAATGAGCAGTTCTTC. J is TRBJ2-1 and V is TRBV7-8; D is possibly TRBD2 (5 bases). CDR1 SGHVS and CDR2 FQNEAQ come from the germline V gene. With 5 bases removed from V and 0 bases from J, the gap between germline ends came to 11 bases. The length of the CDR3 is 15 residues.

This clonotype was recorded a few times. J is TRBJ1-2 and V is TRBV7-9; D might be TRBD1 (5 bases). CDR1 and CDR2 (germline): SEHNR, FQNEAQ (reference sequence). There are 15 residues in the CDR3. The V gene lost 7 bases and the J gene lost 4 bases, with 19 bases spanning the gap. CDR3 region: CASTPGGESLYGYTF. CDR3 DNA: TGTGCCAGCACCCCGGGGGGGGAATCCCTCTATGGCTACACCTTC.

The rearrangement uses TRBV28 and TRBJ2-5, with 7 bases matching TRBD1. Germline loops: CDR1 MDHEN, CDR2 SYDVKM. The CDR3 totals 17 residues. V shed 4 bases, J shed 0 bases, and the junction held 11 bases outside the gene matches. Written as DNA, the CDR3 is TGTGCCAGCAGTTGGGGCCGGGACAGTGCTCACCAAGAGACCCAGTACTTC. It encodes CASSWGRDSAHQETQYF.

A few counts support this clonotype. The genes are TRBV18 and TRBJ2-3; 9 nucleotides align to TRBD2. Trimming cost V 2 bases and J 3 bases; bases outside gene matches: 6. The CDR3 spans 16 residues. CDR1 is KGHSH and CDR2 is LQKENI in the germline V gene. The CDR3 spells CASSPTLAGVTDTQYF. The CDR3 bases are TGTGCCAGCTCACCAACCTTAGCGGGAGTTACAGATACGCAGTATTTT.

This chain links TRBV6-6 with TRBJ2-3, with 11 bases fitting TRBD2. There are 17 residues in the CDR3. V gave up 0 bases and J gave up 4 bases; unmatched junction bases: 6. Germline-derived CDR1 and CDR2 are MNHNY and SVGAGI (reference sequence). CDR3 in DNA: TGTGCCAGCAGTTACTCGTTTCCGGGACTAGCGGCAGATACGCAGTATTTT. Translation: CASSYSFPGLAADTQYF.

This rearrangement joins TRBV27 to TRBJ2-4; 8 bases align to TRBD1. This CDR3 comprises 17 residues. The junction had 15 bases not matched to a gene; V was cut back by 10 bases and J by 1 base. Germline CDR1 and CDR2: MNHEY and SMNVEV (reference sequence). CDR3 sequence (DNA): TGTGCCACCGGACAGGGTGTAGGCCTTACGGCCAAAAACATTCAGTACTTC. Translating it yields CATGQGVGLTAKNIQYF.